This T cell receptor beta chain stems from a study of glioma-infiltrating T cells after dendritic cell vaccination. Here immunoSEQ multiplex PCR was the method, and the copy in TCRdb shows in-frame clones only, minus some. Of fewer than 95,000 clones listed, roughly 85% are singletons. Time point here: after dendritic cell vaccination, including at tumor progression/relapse. PBMC were collected before vaccination, two weeks after the third vaccination, and at progression. Trimming pared 5 bases from V and 4 bases from J, leaving 17 bases between. The CDR3 extends over 15 amino acids. Germline V gene lookup returns CDR1 MDHEN and CDR2 SYDVKM. About this clone: Its antigen is still unknown.

Whole-study findings and limits: TCR clonality showed no direct relationship with survival. Few patients contributed both blood and tumor specimens. Higher pretreatment TIL content predicted longer progression-free time and survival.

The origin of this receptor is a human donor with glioblastoma. The gene calls are TRBV28 and TRBJ1-2, with D perhaps TRBD1 (5 bases). The source was blood, collected after dendritic cell vaccination. The CDR3 region has the DNA TGTGCCAGCAGTCGACGGGGGGGAGGGCCCTATGGCTACACCTTC. Encoded protein: CASSRRGGGPYGYTF.